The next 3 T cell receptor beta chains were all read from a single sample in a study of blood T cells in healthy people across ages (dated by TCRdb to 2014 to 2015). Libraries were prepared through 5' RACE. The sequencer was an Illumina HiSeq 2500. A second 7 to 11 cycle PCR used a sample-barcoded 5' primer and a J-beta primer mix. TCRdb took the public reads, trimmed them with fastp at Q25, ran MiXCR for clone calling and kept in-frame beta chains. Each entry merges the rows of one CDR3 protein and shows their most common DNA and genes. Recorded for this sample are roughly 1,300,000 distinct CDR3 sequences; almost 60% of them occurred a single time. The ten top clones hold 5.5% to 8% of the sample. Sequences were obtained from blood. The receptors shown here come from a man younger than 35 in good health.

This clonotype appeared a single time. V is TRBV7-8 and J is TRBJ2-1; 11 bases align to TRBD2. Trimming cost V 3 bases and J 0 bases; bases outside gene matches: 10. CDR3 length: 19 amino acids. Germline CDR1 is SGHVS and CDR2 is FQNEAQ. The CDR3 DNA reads TGTGCCAGCAGCTTCCCTAGCGGGAGGCCCAGGAGCTCCTACAATGAGCAGTTCTTC. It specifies CASSFPSGRPRSSYNEQFF.

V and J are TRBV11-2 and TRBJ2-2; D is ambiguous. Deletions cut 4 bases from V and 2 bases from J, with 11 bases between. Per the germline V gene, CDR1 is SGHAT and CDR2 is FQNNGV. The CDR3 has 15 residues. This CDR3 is CASSSTHLNTGELFF. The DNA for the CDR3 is TGTGCCAGCAGCTCGACACACCTTAACACCGGGGAGCTGTTTTTT.

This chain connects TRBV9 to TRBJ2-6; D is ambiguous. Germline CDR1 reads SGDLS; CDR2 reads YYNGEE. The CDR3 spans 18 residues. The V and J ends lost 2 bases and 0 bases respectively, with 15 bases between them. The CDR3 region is CASSVTLIGDSGANVLTF. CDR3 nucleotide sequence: TGTGCCAGCAGCGTTACCCTAATCGGTGACTCTGGGGCCAACGTCCTGACTTTC. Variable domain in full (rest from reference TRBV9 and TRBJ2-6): DSGVTQTPKHLITATGQRVTLRCSPRSGDLSVYWYQQSLDQGLQFLIQYYNGEERAKGNILERFSAQQFPDLHSELNLSSLELGDSALYFCASSVTLIGDSGANVLTFGAGSRLTVL.